Here is one T cell receptor (beta chain) with its context. Trimming shortened V by 0 bases and J by 6 bases, and 12 bases separated the two germline ends. The length of the CDR3 is 15 residues. Germline V gives CDR1 KGHSY, CDR2 FQNENV. This sample was included in a study of blood T cell repertoires in COVID-19. Study at large: The United States, Italy and Spain supplied acute and convalescent COVID-19 samples. Sources were T cells, B-cell-depleted T cells, or PBMCs; the material itself was cDNA or gDNA.

Sequencing was performed with immunoSEQ multiplex PCR; in TCRdb, only in-frame clones are kept and a portion is missing. The profile covers under 250,000 clones, with about 90% appearing a single time and about 1.3% taken by the ten largest. This sequence originates from an elderly man with acute or convalescent COVID-19. Sequences were obtained from peripheral blood. This sequence joins TRBV16 and TRBJ1-5; TRBD1 might be the D (6 bases). In nucleotides, the CDR3 is TGTGCCAGCAGCCAATCATCAGGGGTAGGTCAGCCCCAGCATTTT. As protein: CASSQSSGVGQPQHF.